The rows below give T cell receptor beta chains drawn from one sample of a study of Graves' ophthalmopathy and Graves' hyperthyroidism. Using its own MiXCR run on the multiplex PCR reads, TCRdb lists one record per CDR3 protein. The data contain nearly 400,000 distinct CDR3 sequences, about a sixth of them seen just once; the ten biggest clones take up around 1.4%. Sequencing input: peripheral blood. These receptors were obtained from a woman between 18 and 30 years old with Graves' ophthalmopathy. Both conserved end residues are part of each CDR3. A D gene is named only where the DNA matches it firmly. Clone sizes are given selectively: once, few, many, or a class where the clone is expanded.

CDR3nt	CDR3aa	v_gene	j_gene	len	abundance	d_gene
TGTGCCAGCAGCCCCGGTAGAGTCCTCGAGCAGTACTTC	CASSPGRVLEQYF	TRBV6-2/TRBV6-3	TRBJ2-7	13	many	.
TGTGCCAGCAGCTTACTTCAGGCACAGGGCTCCTACGAGCAGTACTTC	CASSLLQAQGSYEQYF	TRBV11-2	TRBJ2-7	16	.	.
TGTGCCAGCAGTTACTCGACAACGCTCTTGAACACTGAAGCTTTCTTT	CASSYSTTLLNTEAFF	TRBV6-5	TRBJ1-1	16	.	.
TGTGCCAGCAGTAAGACAGGGATTTTCCAAGAGACCCAGTACTTC	CASSKTGIFQETQYF	TRBV12-3/TRBV12-4	TRBJ2-5	15	few	TRBD1
TGTGCCAGCAGTCGTGGACAGGGTGGGCGTGGAAACACCATATATTTT	CASSRGQGGRGNTIYF	TRBV6-1	TRBJ1-3	16	few	TRBD1
TGTGCCAGCAGTCCTAACCCGGCCGTCTACGAGCAGTACTTC	CASSPNPAVYEQYF	TRBV12-3/TRBV12-4	TRBJ2-7	14	.	.
TGTGCCTCGGGAATGGGGCGGATTTATGGCTACACCTTC	CASGMGRIYGYTF	TRBV12-3/TRBV12-4	TRBJ1-2	13	once	.
TGTGCCAGCAGTTACTCGGGGGGATCCTATGGCTACACCTTC	CASSYSGGSYGYTF	TRBV6-5	TRBJ1-2	14	.	.
TGCAGCGACGTACAGGGAACCGGGGAGCTGTTTTTT	CSDVQGTGELFF	TRBV29-1	TRBJ2-2	12	many	.
TGCAGCGTTGTTGACAACACCGGGGAGCTGTTTTTT	CSVVDNTGELFF	TRBV29-1	TRBJ2-2	12	few	.
TGTGCCAGCAGTTACTCCCGGGAAGGCTACACCTTC	CASSYSREGYTF	TRBV6-5	TRBJ1-2	12	few	.
TGTGCCAGCAGTTACCTGGGACAGGGGCATTATAGCAATCAGCCCCAGCATTTT	CASSYLGQGHYSNQPQHF	TRBV6-8	TRBJ1-5	18	once	TRBD1
TGCAGTGCTAGAGCTAGCGGCTTCCCCTACGAGCAGTACTTC	CSARASGFPYEQYF	TRBV20-1	TRBJ2-7	14	.	TRBD2
TGTGCCAGCGGGGAAAAGGGATTAGCCTACGAGCAGTACTTC	CASGEKGLAYEQYF	TRBV28	TRBJ2-7	14	many	.
TGTGCCAGCAGCTTAGAGATGGGCGGGCAGTACAATCAGCCCCAGCATTTT	CASSLEMGGQYNQPQHF	TRBV11-1	TRBJ1-5	17	many	.
TGTGCCAGCATTGACCGGTACTTC	CASIDRYF	TRBV6-2/TRBV6-3	TRBJ2-4	8	.	.
TGCGCCAGCAGTGAGCTCACACCGCCCCCGGAGTATTTT	CASSELTPPPEYF	TRBV10-1	TRBJ2-3	13	many	.
TGTGCCAGCAGTTACTCCGATATGATCTCCTACGAGCAGTACTTC	CASSYSDMISYEQYF	TRBV6-5	TRBJ2-7	15	many	.
TGTGCCAGCGGGGGGGACAGGGAGTACGAGCAGTACTTC	CASGGDREYEQYF	TRBV12-3/TRBV12-4	TRBJ2-7	13	.	TRBD1
TGTGCCAGCAGCTACCACCGTGATAGCGGGGGGGGGGAGACCCAGTACTTC	CASSYHRDSGGGETQYF	TRBV7-6	TRBJ2-5	17	few	TRBD2
TGTGCCAGCAGCTTCGGACACCCTACCTACGAGCAGTACTTC	CASSFGHPTYEQYF	TRBV11-2	TRBJ2-7	14	.	.
TGTGCCAGCAGCTACAGAGCGGGCGCCAGCTCCTACGAGCAGTACTTC	CASSYRAGASSYEQYF	TRBV11-2	TRBJ2-7	16	.	.
TGTGCCAGCAGTAAACAGGGGGCCGTGAGCAATCAGCCCCAGCATTTT	CASSKQGAVSNQPQHF	TRBV28	TRBJ1-5	16	.	TRBD1
TGTGCCAGCAGTTACTCGAGGGGGCGGTCAGAGACCCAGTACTTC	CASSYSRGRSETQYF	TRBV6-5	TRBJ2-5	15	.	TRBD1
TGTGCCACACGACTAGCTGTTGGTCAAGAGACCCAGTACTTC	CATRLAVGQETQYF	TRBV10-3	TRBJ2-5	14	.	TRBD2
TGTGCCAGCAGCTTAAGGGAGGGAAAGACCTACGAGCAGTACTTC	CASSLREGKTYEQYF	TRBV7-9	TRBJ2-7	15	many	TRBD2
TGTGCCAGCAGCACAGGGGTTGGATCCTACGAGCAGTACTTC	CASSTGVGSYEQYF	TRBV11-2	TRBJ2-7	14	many	TRBD1
TGTGCCAGCAGTTACGGTGTGGGACCCGGGGAGCTGTTTTTT	CASSYGVGPGELFF	TRBV6-2/TRBV6-3	TRBJ2-2	14	.	.